The text below deals with one TCR beta chain. The CDR3 has 14 amino acids. V gave up 6 bases and J gave up 5 bases, with 16 bases separating them. Germline V gives CDR1 MNHEY, CDR2 SVGAGI. In the study's own analysis: Using reference gene primer amplification, nucleated cell counts were estimated. This table comes from immunoSEQ multiplex PCR, and its TCRdb copy is limited to in-frame clones, with some not included. The V and J calls and the clone size are those of that table, but D and trimming were determined from the DNA. The sample consists of fewer than 700,000 clones, approximately 91% of them appearing once. This sample was taken from a study of blood T cell repertoires in COVID-19. Study overall: Some COVID-19 samples were acute and others convalescent; all came from the United States, Italy and Spain. In each case, the material was cDNA or gDNA derived from T cells, B-cell-depleted T cells, or PBMCs.

The Seattle site enrolled patients during active infection and followed them longitudinally. This chain joins TRBV6-5 and TRBJ1-1; tentatively, D is TRBD1 (6 bases). The specimen was peripheral blood. The sequence was collected from a woman between 50 and 59 years old with COVID-19, enrolled during active disease. The CDR3 DNA is TGTGCCAGCAGGGTCCCCGGCAGGGGAACTGAAGCTTTCTTT. Encoded protein: CASRVPGRGTEAFF.